Below are 28 T cell receptor beta chains sequenced from a single sample in a study of T cells in Graves' hyperthyroidism and ophthalmopathy. From RNA transcripts, TCR beta CDR3 regions were amplified. HTBI primers were used for first-round RT-PCR of the TCR CDR3. TCRdb called the multiplex PCR reads again in MiXCR, with one record for every CDR3 protein. The table lists 450,000 to 650,000 distinct CDR3 sequences, 15% to 20% of them singletons. Sequenced: blood. The receptors stem from a woman aged 18 to 35 with Graves' ophthalmopathy.

The rearrangement joins TRBV25-1 to TRBJ1-1; tentative D call: TRBD1 (6 bases). V dropped 3 bases and J dropped 4 bases, with 21 bases sitting between them. CDR3 length equals 17 residues. CDR1 and CDR2 from the germline V gene are MGHDK and SYGVNS. The CDR3 here is CASSDPGTSVRGTEAFF. CDR3 sequence (DNA): TGTGCCAGCAGTGATCCCGGGACATCGGTTCGGGGCACTGAAGCTTTCTTT.

The chain joins TRBV28 to TRBJ2-7; a possible D gene is TRBD1 (5 bases). V lost 8 bases and J lost 5, with 7 bases in between. The CDR3 length is 10 residues. Germline values: CDR1 MDHEN, CDR2 SYDVKM. As DNA, the CDR3 is TGTGCCAGCGGGGCGCACGAGCAGTACTTC. Its protein product is CASGAHEQYF.

This clonotype was detected ten times or more. The chain employs TRBV2 and TRBJ2-1; D might be TRBD1 or TRBD2, each matching 7 bases. In germline, CDR1 is SNHLY, CDR2 FYNNEI. The CDR3 runs 16 residues. Trimming took 4 bases from V and 2 from J, leaving 15 bases between them. CDR3 residues: CASSGRGGGAYNEQFF. The DNA for the CDR3 is TGTGCCAGCAGTGGGAGGGGAGGGGGCGCCTACAATGAGCAGTTCTTC.

Many counts were recorded for this clonotype. CDR3 amino acids: CASSQVAGNTHYEQYF. Written as DNA, the CDR3 is TGTGCCAGCAGCCAAGTTGCTGGGAACACGCACTACGAGCAGTACTTC. The chain carries TRBV4-2 and TRBJ2-7; D unclear. The CDR3 is 16 residues long. Trimming shortened V by 1 base and J by 3 bases, and 16 bases separated the two germline ends. Germline CDR1 LGHNA, CDR2 YNFKEQ.

In this sample, this clonotype turned up many times. The chain is built from TRBV27 and TRBJ2-1; 9 bases match TRBD1. CDR1 is MNHEY, CDR2 SMNVEV, per germline (reference sequence). Germline trimming cut 5 bases from V and 8 bases from J; bases unmatched to any gene: 10. This CDR3 region has 15 residues. DNA for the CDR3: TGTGCCAGCAGTGGCCCGGGGACAGGGTTCCATGAGCAGTTCTTC. Translated: CASSGPGTGFHEQFF.

The J gene is TRBJ2-1, the V gene TRBV7-6, with TRBD1 identical over 10 bases. Germline-derived CDR1 and CDR2 are SGHVS and FNYEAQ. V dropped 0 bases and J dropped 8; count of bases not matched to a gene: 10. This CDR3 contains 17 residues. Here the CDR3 reads CASSLAGGTGAVHEQFF. The CDR3 region has the DNA TGTGCCAGCAGCTTAGCGGGGGGGACAGGGGCGGTCCATGAGCAGTTCTTC.

The chain has TRBV19 and TRBJ2-6; 7 bases are a match to TRBD1. CDR1 and CDR2 (germline): LNHDA, SQIVND (reference sequence). V shed 4 bases, J shed 0 bases, and the junction held 6 bases outside the gene matches. This CDR3 is built from 17 residues. The CDR3 nucleotides read TGTGCCAGTAGTACGTTGGGACAGTACTCTGGGGCCAACGTCCTGACTTTC. The encoded protein is CASSTLGQYSGANVLTF.

At least ten counts were recorded for this clonotype. This chain connects TRBV7-8 to TRBJ1-6; possibly TRBD1 for D (5 bases). The CDR3 is 17 amino acids. Trimming removed 5 bases from V and 10 bases from J, with 24 bases in between. Germline values: CDR1 SGHVS, CDR2 FQNEAQ. The CDR3 DNA reads as TGTGCCAGCAGCGGAGAGGGCACTTTTACCGGGGGGTCACCCCTCCACTTT. It encodes CASSGEGTFTGGSPLHF.

This clonotype was counted ten times or more. This chain uses TRBV20-1 with TRBJ2-3; 7 bases are a match to TRBD2. The V and J ends lost 4 bases and 2 bases, in that order; junction bases with no gene match: 6. This CDR3 comprises 14 residues. The germline gives CDR1 DFQATT, CDR2 SNEGSKA (reference sequence). In DNA form, the CDR3 reads TGCAGTGCTACCGGACTAGGAGCCACAGATACGCAGTATTTT. The encoded protein is CSATGLGATDTQYF.

The chain couples TRBV13 to TRBJ2-3; D is perhaps TRBD1 (6 bases). Trimming stripped 3 bases from V and 1 base from J, with 8 bases between. CDR1 PRHDT and CDR2 FYEKMQ come from the germline V gene (reference sequence). The CDR3 is 14 residues long. The CDR3 region is CASSFRTGTDTQYF. CDR3 nucleotides: TGTGCCAGCAGCTTCAGGACAGGCACAGATACGCAGTATTTT.

This clonotype has just a few counts. This rearrangement joins TRBV7-9 to TRBJ1-2; D unclear. V was shortened by 7 bases and J by 3 bases, with 6 bases between the two germline ends. CDR1 is SEHNR and CDR2 is FQNEAQ in the germline V gene (reference sequence). CDR3 length equals 11 residues. The CDR3 DNA reads as TGTGCCAGCACCCCTGACTATGGCTACACCTTC. Amino acids: CASTPDYGYTF.

The J gene is TRBJ2-3, the V gene TRBV6-4, with TRBD2 matching 8 bases. Per the germline V gene, CDR1 is MRHNA and CDR2 is SNTAGT. The CDR3 runs to 15 residues. The ends lost 5 bases at V and 1 base at J; junction bases unmatched: 5. The CDR3 sequence is CASSLTSDGTDTQYF. The CDR3 region has the DNA TGTGCCAGCAGTCTGACTAGCGACGGCACAGATACGCAGTATTTT.

The rearrangement uses TRBV6-5 and TRBJ1-2; a possible D gene is TRBD1 (6 bases). Germline V CDR1 and CDR2: MNHEY, SVGAGI. V lost 0 bases and J 1 base, leaving 12 bases between the germline ends. The CDR3 extends over 16 amino acids. CDR3 nucleotide sequence: TGTGCCAGCAGTTACTCGAAGGTACAGGGTAACTATGGCTACACCTTC. It encodes CASSYSKVQGNYGYTF.

This clonotype was seen ten or more times. The J gene is TRBJ2-7, the V gene TRBV6-1; unclear D gene. Germline CDR1 is MNHNS and CDR2 is SASEGT. The CDR3 is made up of 13 amino acids. The germline V and J ends were trimmed by 5 bases and 0 bases, with 8 bases remaining between them. CDR3 protein: CASSIDPSYEQYF. In DNA, the CDR3 is TGTGCCAGCAGTATCGACCCCTCCTACGAGCAGTACTTC.

This chain joins TRBV6-2 or TRBV6-3 and TRBJ2-3; TRBD2 agrees at 12 bases. The V gene's germline CDR1 is MNHEY and CDR2 SVGEGT. The CDR3 is 18 residues long. Trimming removed 2 bases from V and 3 bases from J; junction bases left unmatched: 9. CDR3 in amino acids: CASSYPSTSGSSTDTQYF. The CDR3 bases are TGTGCCAGCAGTTACCCCTCGACTAGCGGGAGCTCGACAGATACGCAGTATTTT.

V usage is TRBV7-2 and J usage is TRBJ2-3; TRBD2 matches at 12 bases. The CDR3 spans 15 residues. CDR1 is SGHTA and CDR2 is FQGNSA in the germline V gene. V dropped 3 bases and J dropped 6; count of bases not matched to a gene: 4. This chain's CDR3 is CASSFLAGGPDTQYF. CDR3 in DNA: TGTGCCAGCAGCTTCCTAGCGGGGGGGCCGGATACGCAGTATTTT. The full variable domain, with the rest looked up from reference TRBV7-2 and TRBJ2-3, is GAGVSQSPSNKVTEKGKDVELRCDPISGHTALYWYRQSLGQGLEFLIYFQGNSAPDKSGLPSDRFSAERTGGSVSTLTIQRTQQEDSAVYLCASSFLAGGPDTQYFGPGTRLTVL.

This clonotype occurred a few times. The chain links TRBV20-1 to TRBJ2-7; 7 nucleotides agree with TRBD2. Per the germline V gene, CDR1 is DFQATT and CDR2 is SNEGSKA (reference sequence). The length of the CDR3 is 15 residues. Losses at the gene ends were 5 bases for V and 0 bases for J; bases not matched to a gene: 10. The CDR3 nucleotides read TGCAGTGCTGGCACCCCGGGACTAACCTCCTACGAGCAGTACTTC. It translates to CSAGTPGLTSYEQYF.

This clonotype appeared once. At one end, the junction sequence differs from germline, possibly due to a read error. The chain joins TRBV5-1 to TRBJ1-2; 7 bases fit TRBD1. CDR3 length equals 15 residues. Per germline, CDR1 SGHRS and CDR2 YFSETQ. The CDR3 DNA reads TGCGCCAGCAGCGGGGAAACAGGGGCGGCTTATGGCCACACCTTC. Encoded protein: CASSGETGAAYGHTF.

The sample holds many counts of this clonotype. The rearrangement links TRBV28 to TRBJ1-1, with no clear D. The V end lost 4 bases, the J end lost 2 bases, and 14 bases lay between the germline ends. The CDR3 loop spans 15 amino acids. Germline V gives CDR1 MDHEN, CDR2 SYDVKM. CDR3 sequence: CASSSISSANTEAFF. CDR3 DNA sequence: TGTGCCAGCAGTTCAATCTCCTCGGCAAACACTGAAGCTTTCTTT.

The gene calls are TRBV27 and TRBJ1-4, with 10 positions matching TRBD1. Germline trimming cut 3 bases from V and 7 bases from J; bases unmatched to any gene: 14. The CDR3 has 18 amino acids. Germline assignment: CDR1 MNHEY and CDR2 SMNVEV (reference sequence). CDR3 sequence (DNA): TGTGCCAGCAGTTTTTTGCCGGGACAGGGGATCTTAGGTGAAAAACTGTTTTTT. Translation gives CASSFLPGQGILGEKLFF.

This clonotype has a count of ten or more. The chain is built from TRBV11-2 and TRBJ1-1, with D hard to call. CDR1 and CDR2 from the germline V gene are SGHAT and FQNNGV. CDR3 length: 13 amino acids. V was shortened by 1 base and J by 3 bases, with 6 bases between the two germline ends. CDR3 bases: TGTGCCAGCAGCTTAGTCAGGCACACTGAAGCTTTCTTT. Its translation is CASSLVRHTEAFF.

This chain joins TRBV6-2 or TRBV6-3 and TRBJ1-2, with TRBD1 matching over 7 bases. Trimming cost V 1 base and J 6 bases; bases outside gene matches: 11. The CDR3 extends over 16 amino acids. Germline V CDR1 and CDR2: MNHEY, SVGEGT. The CDR3 DNA follows: TGTGCCAGCAGTTACTGGGGGACAGTCGAAAACCATGGCTACACCTTC. Protein product: CASSYWGTVENHGYTF.

This clonotype came up a few times. This chain connects TRBV20-1 to TRBJ2-2, with 8 bases aligning to TRBD1. This CDR3 is built from 15 residues. Germline V gene sequence: CDR1 DFQATT, CDR2 SNEGSKA (reference sequence). V was clipped by 2 bases and J by 0 bases; unmatched bases: 2. CDR3 in amino acids: CSARLRGPNTGELFF. The CDR3 bases are TGCAGTGCTAGACTCAGGGGGCCGAACACCGGGGAGCTGTTTTTT.

This clonotype came up many times. The CDR3 here is CAWSVLGDIGYGYTF. DNA for the CDR3: TGTGCCTGGAGTGTACTAGGGGATATAGGCTATGGCTACACCTTC. The chain is built from TRBV30 and TRBJ1-2, with D tentatively TRBD1 (5 bases). There are 15 residues in the CDR3. Looked up from germline, CDR1 is GTSNPN and CDR2 is SVGIG (reference sequence). V was shortened by 0 bases and J by 4 bases, with 15 bases between the two germline ends.

The J gene is TRBJ1-4, the V gene TRBV5-6; D not certain. The CDR3 length is 16 residues. The V gene lost 4 bases and the J gene lost 0 bases, with 13 bases spanning the gap. CDR1 SGHDT and CDR2 YYEEEE come from the germline V gene. CDR3 DNA sequence: TGTGCCAGCAGCCGCGACCTGGGTGCAACTAATGAAAAACTGTTTTTT. Its translation: CASSRDLGATNEKLFF. The entire variable domain, with the rest obtained from reference TRBV5-6 and TRBJ1-4, is as follows: DAGVTQSPTHLIKTRGQQVTLRCSPKSGHDTVSWYQQALGQGPQFIFQYYEEEERQRGNFPDRFSGHQFPNYSSELNVNALLLGDSALYLCASSRDLGATNEKLFFGSGTQLSVL.

This chain joins TRBV4-1 and TRBJ2-4; D possibly corresponds to TRBD2 (6 bases). The CDR3 covers 12 residues. The germline CDR1 and CDR2 sequences are MGHRA and YSYEKL. V lost 1 base, J lost 14 bases, and 12 bases lay in between. For the CDR3, the DNA is TGCGCCAGCAGCCAAGTTGCGGGGATAAAGTACTTC. It translates to CASSQVAGIKYF.

This clonotype was counted ten times or more. The chain is built from TRBV12-3 or TRBV12-4 and TRBJ1-2; tentatively, D is TRBD1 (5 bases). Trimming pared 5 bases from V and 2 bases from J, leaving 9 bases between. The CDR3 consists of 13 residues. CDR3 DNA sequence: TGTGCCAGCAGTCGGGACGCGAACTATGGCTACACCTTC. Translation: CASSRDANYGYTF.

The rearrangement links TRBV4-1 to TRBJ2-1; 12 bases align to TRBD2. With 5 bases clipped from V and 0 bases from J, the junction kept 14 bases outside the gene matches. CDR3 length: 20 residues. CDR1 MGHRA and CDR2 YSYEKL come from the germline V gene. In nucleotides, the CDR3 is TGCGCCAGCAGCTTAAGGGTAACTAGCGGGAGGCCAAGCTCCTACAATGAGCAGTTCTTC. It codes for CASSLRVTSGRPSSYNEQFF.